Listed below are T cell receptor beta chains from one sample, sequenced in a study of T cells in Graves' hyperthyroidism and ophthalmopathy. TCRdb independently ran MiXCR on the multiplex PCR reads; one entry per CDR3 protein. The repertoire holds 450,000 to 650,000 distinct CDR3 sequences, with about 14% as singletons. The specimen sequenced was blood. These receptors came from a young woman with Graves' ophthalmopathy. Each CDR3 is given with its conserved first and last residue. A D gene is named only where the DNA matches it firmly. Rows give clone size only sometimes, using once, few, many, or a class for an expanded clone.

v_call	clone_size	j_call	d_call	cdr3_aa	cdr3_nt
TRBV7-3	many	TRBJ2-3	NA	CASSPTPLVPDTQYF	TGTGCCAGCAGCCCGACCCCCCTGGTTCCAGATACGCAGTATTTT
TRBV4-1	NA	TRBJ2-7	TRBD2	CASSQEKAGGLYEQYF	TGCGCCAGCAGCCAAGAAAAAGCGGGAGGCCTCTACGAGCAGTACTTC
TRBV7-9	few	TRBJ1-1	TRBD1	CASSSDRDGNTEAFF	TGTGCCAGCAGCTCGGACAGGGACGGGAACACTGAAGCTTTCTTT
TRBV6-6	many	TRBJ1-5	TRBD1	CASSYSGTGARRNQPQHF	TGTGCCAGCAGCTACTCCGGGACAGGGGCGCGGAGGAATCAGCCCCAGCATTTT
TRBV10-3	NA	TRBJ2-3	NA	CAARSDPPGMKTQYF	TGTGCCGCGCGGTCCGACCCACCCGGTATGAAGACGCAGTATTTT
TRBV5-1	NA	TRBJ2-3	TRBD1	CASSLEVGQGQYF	TGCGCCAGCAGCTTGGAAGTGGGACAGGGGCAGTATTTT
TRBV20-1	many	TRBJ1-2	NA	CSANTPREVSYGYTF	TGCAGTGCTAACACACCCAGGGAAGTTAGCTATGGCTACACCTTC
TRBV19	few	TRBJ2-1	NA	CASSPTQGSYNEQFF	TGTGCCAGTAGTCCTACTCAGGGGTCCTACAATGAGCAGTTCTTC
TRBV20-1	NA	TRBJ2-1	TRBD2	CSALAVRLADNEQFF	TGCAGTGCTCTAGCGGTGCGGCTAGCCGACAATGAGCAGTTCTTC
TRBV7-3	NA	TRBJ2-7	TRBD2	CASSLTPSGVYEQYF	TGTGCCAGCAGCTTAACTCCTAGCGGGGTCTACGAGCAGTACTTC
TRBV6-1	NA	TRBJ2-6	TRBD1	CASSEADRGLSGANVLTF	TGTGCCAGCAGTGAAGCGGACAGGGGGCTCTCTGGGGCCAACGTCCTGACTTTC